Following are 8 T cell receptor beta chains from one sample sequenced in a study of T cells after somatic rescue of genetic block. The assay was immunoSEQ multiplex PCR, and TCRdb's table has in-frame clones only and misses some. The sample consists of 65,000 to 70,000 clones, 92% of them appearing once. Sequenced material: peripheral blood mononuclear cells (PBMCs). Receptor source: a man aged 35 to 55.

The chain employs TRBV18 and TRBJ1-1; 10 bases are a match to TRBD1. CDR1 is KGHSH, CDR2 LQKENI, per germline. The CDR3 runs to 15 residues. Unmatched junction bases numbered 4, after V lost 2 bases and J lost 4 bases. The CDR3, as DNA: TGTGCCAGCTCACCAGAGGGACAGGGGACCACTGAAGCTTTCTTT. As protein: CASSPEGQGTTEAFF.

V is TRBV5-1 and J is TRBJ2-3; no definite D call. The CDR3 is 12 residues long. Trimming removed 5 bases from V and 5 bases from J, with 9 bases in between. Looked up from germline, CDR1 is SGHRS and CDR2 is YFSETQ. The CDR3 DNA follows: TGCGCCAGCAGTATAGCAGAAGATACGCAGTATTTT. Its translation: CASSIAEDTQYF.

V usage is TRBV9 and J usage is TRBJ2-7, with D tentatively TRBD1 (6 bases). The CDR3 covers 18 residues. Between the trimmed V and J ends, which lost 0 bases and 2 bases, there was a span of 21 bases. The germline V gene has CDR1 SGDLS and CDR2 YYNGEE. In DNA form, the CDR3 reads TGTGCCAGCAGCGTAGCCCCTTCGTTCGGGGACACGCCCTACGAGCAGTACTTC. Protein: CASSVAPSFGDTPYEQYF.

The chain is built from TRBV2 and TRBJ2-7; TRBD2 might be the D (6 bases). Between the trimmed V and J ends, which lost 4 bases and 2 bases, there was a span of 12 bases. Germline CDR1 SNHLY, CDR2 FYNNEI. The CDR3 contains 14 residues. CDR3 coding DNA: TGTGCCAGCAGTGCGTCGACGGGAGCCTACGAGCAGTACTTC. Its translation: CASSASTGAYEQYF.

J is TRBJ2-7 and V is TRBV21-1. TRBV21-1 constitutes a pseudogene. The CDR3 is 16 residues long. CDR3 region: CASSPPPGPGPYEQYF. DNA of the CDR3: TGTGCCAGCAGCCCCCCCCCGGGTCCGGGGCCCTACGAGCAGTACTTC.

Here the CDR3 reads CASSWTGQLGTQYF. CDR3 DNA sequence: TGTGCCAGCAGCTGGACCGGGCAGCTCGGTACGCAGTATTTT. The V call is TRBV6-5, the J call TRBJ2-3, with no clear D. The germline V gene has CDR1 MNHEY and CDR2 SVGAGI. Trimming shortened V by 6 bases and J by 8 bases, and 18 bases separated the two germline ends. The CDR3 totals 14 residues.

The rearrangement links TRBV6-5 to TRBJ2-3; 7 bases match TRBD2. Germline-derived CDR1 and CDR2 are MNHEY and SVGAGI. The J segment lost 5 bases and the V segment lost 6 bases, leaving 5 bases of the junction unmatched. The CDR3 is 13 residues long. CDR3 DNA: TGTGCCAGCAGGTTTACTAGCGTAGATACGCAGTATTTT. Translating it yields CASRFTSVDTQYF.

The chain has TRBV18 and TRBJ2-1; either TRBD1 or TRBD2 may fit D (7 bases each). The V end was cut by 5 bases, the J end by 8 bases, with 16 bases between. This CDR3 is built from 14 residues. Germline-derived CDR1 and CDR2 are KGHSH and LQKENI. Written as DNA, the CDR3 is TGTGCCAGCTCAGAGTACAGGGGAGGGCATGAGCAGTTCTTC. Its protein is CASSEYRGGHEQFF.